The clone carrying this TCR beta chain was observed many times. The sample comes from a study of blood T cell repertoires in COVID-19. Study-level background: The United States, Italy and Spain were the sources of the acute and convalescent COVID-19 samples. T cells, B-cell-depleted T cells, or PBMCs supplied cDNA or gDNA.

Study members were between 18 and 89 years old and lived in 24 US regions. Cohorts were determined from participant-reported clinical history. Libraries were prepared by immunoSEQ multiplex PCR; TCRdb keeps only in-frame clonotypes and omits some of them. The repertoire has 150,000 or so clones, roughly 80% of them found once; the top ten carry roughly 5%. The germline gives CDR1 MNHEY, CDR2 SVGAGI. The CDR3 covers 15 residues. Germline trimming cut 6 bases from V and 4 bases from J; bases unmatched to any gene: 8. Specimen: PBMCs or T cells enriched from blood (not recorded which). The source is a woman in her 40s with acute COVID-19. V is TRBV6-5 and J is TRBJ2-1, with 8 bases aligning to TRBD1. As DNA, the CDR3 is TGTGCCAGCAGGCTTGAGGGACAGGTATACAATGAGCAGTTCTTC. Translation gives CASRLEGQVYNEQFF.